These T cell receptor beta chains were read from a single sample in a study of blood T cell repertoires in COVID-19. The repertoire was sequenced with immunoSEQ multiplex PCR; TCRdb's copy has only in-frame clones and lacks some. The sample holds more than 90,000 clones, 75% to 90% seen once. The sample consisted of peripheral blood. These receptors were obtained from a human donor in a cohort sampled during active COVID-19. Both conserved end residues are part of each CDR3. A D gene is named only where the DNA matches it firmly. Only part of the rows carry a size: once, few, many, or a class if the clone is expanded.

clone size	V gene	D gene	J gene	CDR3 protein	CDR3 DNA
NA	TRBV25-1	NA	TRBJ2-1	CASSEALASYNEQFF	TGTGCCAGCAGTGAAGCCCTAGCGTCCTACAATGAGCAGTTCTTC
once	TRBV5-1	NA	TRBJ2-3	CASSLGGRGTDTQYF	TGCGCCAGCAGCTTGGGTGGCAGGGGCACAGATACGCAGTATTTT
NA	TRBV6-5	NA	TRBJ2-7	CASSIRDTSYEQYF	TGTGCCAGCAGTATCCGGGACACCTCCTACGAGCAGTACTTC
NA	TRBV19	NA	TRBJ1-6	CASSMGSPLHF	TGTGCCAGTAGTATGGGCTCACCCCTCCACTTT
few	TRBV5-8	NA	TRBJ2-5	CASSIYRVQETQYF	TGTGCCAGCAGCATTTACAGGGTCCAAGAGACCCAGTACTTC
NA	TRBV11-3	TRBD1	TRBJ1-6	CASSIPTGGEDNSPLHF	TGTGCCAGCAGCATTCCCACAGGGGGCGAAGATAATTCACCCCTCCACTTT
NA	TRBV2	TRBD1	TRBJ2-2	CASSPRQGANTGELFF	TGTGCCAGCAGTCCCCGACAGGGAGCGAACACCGGGGAGCTGTTTTTT
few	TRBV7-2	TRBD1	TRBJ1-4	CASSWDRGNEKLFF	TGTGCCAGCAGCTGGGACAGGGGTAATGAAAAACTGTTTTTT
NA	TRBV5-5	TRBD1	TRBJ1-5	CASSLRDRGTGNQPQHF	TGTGCCAGCAGCTTGAGGGACAGGGGAACAGGCAATCAGCCCCAGCATTTT
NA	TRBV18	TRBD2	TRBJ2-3	CASSPNFAGGSPDTQYF	TGTGCCAGCTCACCAAATTTTGCGGGAGGTTCCCCAGATACGCAGTATTTT
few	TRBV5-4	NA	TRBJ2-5	CASSSIGLEVETQYF	TGTGCCAGCAGCTCCATTGGGTTGGAGGTAGAGACCCAGTACTTC
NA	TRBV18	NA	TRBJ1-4	CASSPAGPSEKLFF	TGTGCCAGCTCACCGGCAGGGCCAAGTGAAAAACTGTTTTTT
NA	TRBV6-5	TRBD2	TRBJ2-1	CASSYRGLGEQFF	TGTGCCAGCAGTTACCGGGGACTAGGTGAGCAGTTCTTC
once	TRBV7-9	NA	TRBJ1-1	CASSLESGAEAFF	TGTGCCAGCAGCTTAGAGTCAGGGGCTGAAGCTTTCTTT
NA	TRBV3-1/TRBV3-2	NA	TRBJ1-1	CASSHGSAEAFF	TGTGCCAGCAGCCACGGGAGTGCTGAAGCTTTCTTT
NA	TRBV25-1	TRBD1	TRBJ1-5	CASSGTGVFQPQHF	TGTGCCAGCAGTGGGACAGGGGTATTTCAGCCCCAGCATTTT
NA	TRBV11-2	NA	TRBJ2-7	CASSSGTPYEQYF	TGTGCCAGCAGCTCCGGGACACCCTACGAGCAGTACTTC
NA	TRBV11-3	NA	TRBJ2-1	CASSLGGTASVNEQFF	TGTGCCAGCAGCTTAGGTGGGACTGCGTCGGTGAATGAGCAGTTCTTC
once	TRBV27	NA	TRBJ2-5	CASSGTSQETQYF	TGTGCCAGCAGTGGGACTTCGCAAGAGACCCAGTACTTC